Presented here are 10 T cell receptor beta chains from one specimen sequenced in a study of blood T cell repertoires in COVID-19. Assay: immunoSEQ multiplex PCR; the TCRdb copy retains only in-frame clones and omits some. The profile covers about 38,000 clones, with over 80% appearing a single time and around 4.8% taken by the ten largest. The sequenced material came from peripheral blood. The receptor set was obtained from a man between 50 and 59 years old with active COVID-19.

The chain employs TRBV19 and TRBJ2-7; 7 nucleotides align to TRBD1. Trimming at V came to 4 bases and at J to 3 bases, leaving 0 bases not matched to a gene. The CDR3 loop spans 12 amino acids. The germline V gene encodes CDR1 LNHDA and CDR2 SQIVND (reference sequence). This chain's CDR3 is CASSNRGYEQYF. CDR3 coding DNA: TGTGCCAGTAGTAACAGGGGCTACGAGCAGTACTTC.

This chain uses TRBV10-3 with TRBJ2-3; 12 bases are a match to TRBD2. The CDR3 contains 19 residues. With V trimmed by 3 bases and J by 0 bases, 10 bases remained unmatched. Germline V lookup: CDR1 ENHRY, CDR2 SYGVKD. The CDR3 DNA is TGTGCCATCAGTGATTTATTGACTAGCGGGGGCTACAGCACAGATACGCAGTATTTT. Translation: CAISDLLTSGGYSTDTQYF.

The chain carries TRBV27 and TRBJ2-2; the D is unclear. The CDR3 contains 13 residues. CDR1 is MNHEY and CDR2 is SMNVEV in the germline V gene (reference sequence). The germline V and J ends were trimmed by 5 bases and 1 base, with 5 bases remaining between them. CDR3 residues: CASSPLNTGELFF. In DNA, the CDR3 is TGTGCCAGCAGTCCCCTGAACACCGGGGAGCTGTTTTTT.

The rearrangement links TRBV4-1 to TRBJ1-2; D is unresolved. This CDR3 has 14 residues. Germline V lookup: CDR1 MGHRA, CDR2 YSYEKL. V lost 0 bases to trimming and J lost 6 bases, with 11 bases between them. CDR3 sequence (DNA): TGCGCCAGCAGCCAAGATTCGGGAAACAATGGCTACACCTTC. This sequence encodes CASSQDSGNNGYTF.

This clone was recorded only once. The CDR3 spells CASSYSFQTGRSPLHF. The CDR3 region has the DNA TGTGCCAGCAGTTACTCGTTCCAGACAGGGCGTTCACCCCTCCACTTT. The chain combines TRBV6-5 with TRBJ1-6; 7 positions match TRBD1. The germline V gene encodes CDR1 MNHEY and CDR2 SVGAGI. After removal of 0 bases from V and 9 bases from J, the junction contained 8 bases not matched to a gene. The CDR3 extends over 16 amino acids.

The V and J genes are TRBV6-1 and TRBJ1-3, with no clear D. Trimming pared 2 bases from V and 0 bases from J, leaving 14 bases between. Germline V gene lookup returns CDR1 MNHNS and CDR2 SASEGT. The CDR3 contains 17 residues. The CDR3 nucleotides are TGTGCCAGCAGTGAATATGGAGGGAGCCACTCTGGAAACACCATATATTTT. Its translation is CASSEYGGSHSGNTIYF.

V gene TRBV6-2 or TRBV6-3 combines with J gene TRBJ1-1, with 7 bases lining up with TRBD1. CDR3 length: 13 amino acids. Trimming removed 2 bases from V and 4 bases from J; junction bases left unmatched: 1. Germline V gene data show CDR1 as MNHEY and CDR2 as SVGEGT. DNA for the CDR3: TGTGCCAGCAGTTACGACAGGGTCACTGAAGCTTTCTTT. This encodes CASSYDRVTEAFF.

The V call is TRBV27, the J call TRBJ1-2; TRBD1 is a possible D gene (5 bases). CDR1 MNHEY and CDR2 SMNVEV come from the germline V gene (reference sequence). Trimming pared 6 bases from V and 3 bases from J, leaving 17 bases between. There are 15 residues in the CDR3. This CDR3 reads CASSPGGRLDYGYTF. DNA of the CDR3: TGTGCCAGCAGCCCGGGGGGACGGTTGGACTATGGCTACACCTTC.

The chain employs TRBV6-5 and TRBJ2-1; 11 nucleotides agree with TRBD2. Per germline, CDR1 MNHEY and CDR2 SVGAGI. The CDR3 spans 15 residues. V trimming: 11 bases; J trimming: 3 bases; junction bases outside the gene matches: 9. CDR3 coding DNA: TGTGCCGCTCTGCGACTAGCGGGGATCTACAATGAGCAGTTCTTC. Amino acids: CAALRLAGIYNEQFF.

The chain combines TRBV10-3 with TRBJ1-2, with 8 positions matching TRBD1. The CDR3 length is 13 residues. CDR1 and CDR2 from the germline V gene are ENHRY and SYGVKD. With V trimmed by 5 bases and J by 7 bases, 6 bases remained unmatched. CDR3 nucleotide sequence: TGTGCCATCAGTACAGGGACAGGTGCTGGCTACACCTTC. This sequence encodes CAISTGTGAGYTF.